This T cell receptor (beta chain) was sequenced in a study of shared clonotypes between healthy human individuals. On this clone: Antigen specificity is unknown.

Measured with immunoSEQ multiplex PCR; TCRdb has only the in-frame clones, and not every one. The sample has 950,000 to 1,200,000 clones, 70% to 85% seen once. Study observations and caveats: Represented diversity, genetic and exposure-history alike, was limited by few donors. Shared clonotypes across all four donors exceeded non-shared ones in generation probability.

The source material was memory CD4+ T cells from PBMCs. As to subset: CD45RA-negative fraction. This sequence originates from a man younger than 35 in good health. Some clones in this sample may be carry-over from other donors' samples.

The CDR3 region has the DNA TGTGCCAGCAGGACAGGTCACAATGAGCAGTTCTTC. It translates to CASRTGHNEQFF. The chain employs TRBV6-5 and TRBJ2-1; D is perhaps TRBD1 (6 bases). The CDR3 is made up of 12 amino acids. Germline V gives CDR1 MNHEY, CDR2 SVGAGI. Trimming pared 6 bases from V and 5 bases from J, leaving 8 bases between.